Shown below are 28 T cell receptor beta chains from a single sample sequenced in a study of graft-versus-host responses after intestinal transplantation. The antigens of these receptors remain unknown. The data were produced by immunoSEQ multiplex PCR, yet TCRdb's version contains in-frame clones alone and is incomplete. The sample shows approximately 85,000 clones, around 93% of them seen only once. The sequencing here drew on unstimulated CD8+ T cells sorted from spleen or lymph node cells, taken before transplant. These receptors were obtained from a human donor who was the organ donor for an intestinal transplant.

The chain recombines TRBV19 with TRBJ1-5; possible D gene TRBD1, 5 bases. Germline V lookup: CDR1 LNHDA, CDR2 SQIVND (reference sequence). V lost 7 bases and J 7 bases, leaving 26 bases between the germline ends. The CDR3 sequence is 17 residues long. The CDR3 is CASTMTGRFLFAQPQHF. For the CDR3, the DNA is TGTGCCAGTACAATGACGGGACGGTTTCTTTTCGCGCAGCCCCAGCATTTT.

Concerning this clone itself: The sample contains more than one DNA sequence encoding this CDR3. The chain employs TRBV5-4 and TRBJ2-7; D is uncertain. The CDR3 runs 13 residues. V lost 3 bases and J 2 bases, leaving 9 bases between the germline ends. Germline values: CDR1 SGHNT, CDR2 YYREEE (reference sequence). DNA of the CDR3: TGTGCCAGCAGCTGGGGAACTCCCTACGAGCAGTACTTC. Translating gives CASSWGTPYEQYF.

J is TRBJ1-2 and V is TRBV6-5; D is perhaps TRBD1 (5 bases). V was clipped by 6 bases and J by 7 bases, with 18 bases between them. Germline CDR1 and CDR2: MNHEY and SVGAGI. The CDR3 runs to 14 residues. CDR3 nucleotides: TGTGCCAGCAGCCAGCGGGGCCTATGGATTGGCTACACCTTC. As protein: CASSQRGLWIGYTF.

J is TRBJ2-5 and V is TRBV4-2; D is uncertain. Trimming removed 1 base from V and 0 bases from J, with 3 bases in between. This CDR3 has 13 residues. CDR1 and CDR2 (germline): LGHNA, YNFKEQ. In nucleotides, the CDR3 is TGTGCCAGCAGCCAAGGCTACCAAGAGACCCAGTACTTC. Its translation is CASSQGYQETQYF.

In DNA, the CDR3 is TGTGCCATCAGTGAGACAGGGCCTGGCTACACCTTC. Translating gives CAISETGPGYTF. This chain joins TRBV10-3 and TRBJ1-2; the D gene is possibly TRBD1 (6 bases). The germline V gene encodes CDR1 ENHRY and CDR2 SYGVKD. The CDR3 loop spans 12 amino acids. V lost 2 bases, J lost 7 bases, and 8 bases lay in between.

The chain uses TRBV5-1 and TRBJ2-3; maybe TRBD1 (5 bases). There are 14 residues in the CDR3. The germline V gene encodes CDR1 SGHRS and CDR2 YFSETQ. V was shortened by 4 bases and J by 4 bases, with 13 bases between the two germline ends. The CDR3 nucleotides are TGCGCCAGCAGCCCTAGGGGTCCCCCAGATACGCAGTATTTT. It codes for CASSPRGPPDTQYF.

The chain employs TRBV2 and TRBJ2-1, with D possibly matching TRBD1 (6 bases). Germline CDR1 SNHLY, CDR2 FYNNEI. The CDR3 consists of 14 residues. V lost 3 bases and J 5 bases, leaving 11 bases between the germline ends. The CDR3 reads CASSDLQGNNEQFF. In nucleotides, the CDR3 is TGTGCCAGCAGTGATCTCCAGGGGAACAATGAGCAGTTCTTC.

The chain has TRBV6-1 and TRBJ2-7; TRBD1 agrees at 10 bases. The germline V gene encodes CDR1 MNHNS and CDR2 SASEGT. Trimming took 2 bases from V and 5 from J; bases not matched to a gene: 3. The CDR3 runs to 14 residues. This CDR3 is CASSEWGTGDEQYF. CDR3 nucleotides: TGTGCCAGCAGTGAATGGGGGACAGGGGACGAGCAGTACTTC.

The chain carries TRBV13 and TRBJ2-1; D possibly uses TRBD1 or TRBD2 (5 bases each). The CDR3 has 16 residues. V was pared by 3 bases and J by 0 bases, with 12 bases between. Looked up from germline, CDR1 is PRHDT and CDR2 is FYEKMQ (reference sequence). CDR3 loop: CASSLGRRHSYNEQFF. The CDR3 DNA sequence: TGTGCCAGCAGCTTGGGACGGCGACACTCCTACAATGAGCAGTTCTTC.

The chain has TRBV7-9 and TRBJ1-2; TRBD1 matches at 9 bases. Per germline, CDR1 SEHNR and CDR2 FQNEAQ (reference sequence). The CDR3 totals 15 residues. J was trimmed by 4 bases and V by 0 bases; bases with no gene match: 3. The CDR3 bases are TGTGCCAGCAGCTTAGCGGGGGACAGGGCCTATGGCTACACCTTC. This gives the protein CASSLAGDRAYGYTF.

This clone was seen just once. The chain is built from TRBV14 and TRBJ2-7; D is ambiguous. The CDR3 loop spans 11 amino acids. Germline loops: CDR1 SGHDN, CDR2 FVKESK. V gave up 3 bases and J gave up 7 bases, with 7 bases separating them. CDR3 in DNA: TGTGCCAGCAGCCACGGATCAGAGCAGTACTTC. Protein: CASSHGSEQYF. Full variable domain (remainder filled in from reference TRBV14 and TRBJ2-7): EAGVTQFPSHSVIEKGQTVTLRCDPISGHDNLYWYRRVMGKEIKFLLHFVKESKQDESGMPNNRFLAERTGGTYSTLKVQPAELEDSGVYFCASSHGSEQYFGPGTRLTVT.

This clone was found once. The CDR3 nucleotides read TGCGCCAGCAGCCAACCAGGGACACTCAGGGCCTATGGCTACACCTTC. Translated: CASSQPGTLRAYGYTF. V is TRBV4-1 and J is TRBJ1-2; D may be TRBD1 (6 bases). Trimming removed 2 bases at V and 4 bases at J, with 17 bases between. Per the germline V gene, CDR1 is MGHRA and CDR2 is YSYEKL. This CDR3 has 16 residues.

This chain uses TRBV6-5 with TRBJ1-2, with a possible D match to TRBD1 (5 bases). Germline CDR1 MNHEY, CDR2 SVGAGI. Trimming removed 11 bases at V and 2 bases at J, with 18 bases between. This CDR3 region has 14 residues. The CDR3 bases are TGTGCCGCCTTCCGGGGGAGTAAGAACTATGGCTACACCTTC. Encoded protein: CAAFRGSKNYGYTF.

The rearrangement uses TRBV2 and TRBJ1-3, with D perhaps matching TRBD1 (6 bases). Germline V gene lookup returns CDR1 SNHLY and CDR2 FYNNEI. This CDR3 comprises 16 residues. The V and J ends lost 6 bases and 3 bases respectively, with 18 bases between them. The CDR3 nucleotides are TGTGCCAGCAGGCGACAGGATTCGAACATTGGAAACACCATATATTTT. It translates to CASRRQDSNIGNTIYF. The full variable domain, in which reference TRBV2 and TRBJ1-3 provide the parts outside the CDR3, is EPEVTQTPSHQVTQMGQEVILRCVPISNHLYFYWYRQILGQKVEFLVSFYNNEISEKSEIFDDQFSVERPDGSNFTLKIRSTKLEDSAMYFCASRRQDSNIGNTIYFGEGSWLTVV.

This clone came up once. The gene calls are TRBV19 and TRBJ2-3; D is possibly TRBD1 (7 bases). V lost 7 bases, J lost 5 bases, and 13 bases lay in between. This CDR3 comprises 13 residues. Germline CDR1 and CDR2: LNHDA and SQIVND (reference sequence). CDR3 in DNA: TGTGCCAGTAACGGTCAGGGGGGAGATACGCAGTATTTT. Its protein product is CASNGQGGDTQYF.

This clone was picked up one time. The J gene is TRBJ1-6, the V gene TRBV4-1; TRBD1 matches 10 bases. The CDR3 loop spans 15 amino acids. Per germline, CDR1 MGHRA and CDR2 YSYEKL. The trim removed 2 bases at V and 9 bases at J, leaving 4 bases unmatched. The CDR3 nucleotides read TGCGCCAGCAGCCAACTCGGGACAGGGGTTTCACCCCTCCACTTT. Translation: CASSQLGTGVSPLHF.

V and J are TRBV19 and TRBJ2-1; D gene unclear. The CDR3 runs 10 residues. CDR1 LNHDA and CDR2 SQIVND come from the germline V gene (reference sequence). V was cut by 4 bases and J by 9 bases, with 4 bases left in between. CDR3 DNA sequence: TGTGCCAGTAGTAGTGGTGAGCAGTTCTTC. Residues: CASSSGEQFF.

This clone was picked up a small number of times. V gene TRBV2 combines with J gene TRBJ1-5; D not certain. Germline assignment: CDR1 SNHLY and CDR2 FYNNEI. V shed 7 bases and J shed 1 base, with 8 bases lying between them. The CDR3 runs to 13 residues. CDR3 nucleotides: TGTGCCAGCAATGCTTGGAGCAATCAGCCCCAGCATTTT. Amino acid sequence: CASNAWSNQPQHF.

J is TRBJ1-4 and V is TRBV9; D possibly corresponds to TRBD1 (5 bases). This CDR3 contains 16 residues. The ends were cut back, 3 bases at V and 0 bases at J, with 12 bases in the middle. Germline assignment: CDR1 SGDLS and CDR2 YYNGEE. Written as DNA, the CDR3 is TGTGCCAGCAGCGCCGCAGGGCTTGCAACTAATGAAAAACTGTTTTTT. Protein product: CASSAAGLATNEKLFF.

The rearrangement uses TRBV19 and TRBJ2-7; D may correspond to TRBD1 or TRBD2 (5 bases each). V dropped 1 base and J dropped 1 base, with 8 bases sitting between them. Germline-derived CDR1 and CDR2 are LNHDA and SQIVND (reference sequence). The CDR3 is 14 amino acids. CDR3 sequence: CASSIAGRSYEQYF. CDR3 nucleotide sequence: TGTGCCAGTAGTATAGCGGGGCGATCCTACGAGCAGTACTTC.

The CDR3 spells CASITSTDSNQPQHF. Here the CDR3 DNA reads TGTGCCAGCATCACAAGCACGGATAGCAATCAGCCCCAGCATTTT. The chain combines TRBV6-5 with TRBJ1-5; D uncertain. The V gene lost 7 bases and the J gene lost 0 bases, with 13 bases spanning the gap. This CDR3 comprises 15 residues. Germline CDR1 and CDR2: MNHEY and SVGAGI.

The chain carries TRBV7-9 and TRBJ1-2; 10 bases line up with TRBD1. The germline CDR1 and CDR2 sequences are SEHNR and FQNEAQ (reference sequence). J gave up 6 bases and V 4 bases, and 8 bases lay outside the gene matches. The CDR3 loop spans 15 amino acids. The DNA of the CDR3 is TGTGCCAGCAGCTCACGGGACAGGGGTTTGAATGGCTACACCTTC. Its protein product is CASSSRDRGLNGYTF.

This chain links TRBV27 with TRBJ2-7; 8 bases line up with TRBD2. The CDR3 covers 15 residues. Per the germline V gene, CDR1 is MNHEY and CDR2 is SMNVEV (reference sequence). J was trimmed by 4 bases and V by 3 bases; bases with no gene match: 8. Here the CDR3 reads CASSLVGTSMYEQYF. In DNA form, the CDR3 reads TGTGCCAGCAGTTTGGTAGGGACTAGTATGTACGAGCAGTACTTC.

The V gene is TRBV9, the J gene TRBJ1-2, with D unresolved. This CDR3 comprises 13 residues. Germline CDR1 is SGDLS and CDR2 is YYNGEE. The V and J ends lost 4 bases and 4 bases respectively, with 11 bases between them. This chain's CDR3 is CASSSQTVYGYTF. DNA for the CDR3: TGTGCCAGCAGCTCACAGACGGTCTATGGCTACACCTTC.

The chain combines TRBV6-5 with TRBJ2-1, with a tentative D call TRBD2 (5 bases). The CDR3 spans 12 residues. Per germline, CDR1 MNHEY and CDR2 SVGAGI. V was shortened by 6 bases and J by 8 bases, with 11 bases between the two germline ends. The CDR3 sequence: CASSRTGHEQFF. DNA of the CDR3: TGTGCCAGCAGCCGGACTGGCCATGAGCAGTTCTTC.

This sequence joins TRBV6-5 and TRBJ1-5; weak D call: TRBD1 (5 bases). CDR3 size: 15 residues. V was pared by 5 bases and J by 0 bases, with 11 bases between. CDR1 MNHEY and CDR2 SVGAGI come from the germline V gene. The CDR3 coding sequence is TGTGCCAGCAGTGCTTACAGGATTAGCAATCAGCCCCAGCATTTT. Its protein is CASSAYRISNQPQHF.

This sequence joins TRBV4-2 and TRBJ2-3; D gene ambiguous. The CDR3 contains 18 residues. In germline, CDR1 is LGHNA, CDR2 YNFKEQ. Trimming left V 0 bases short and J 2 bases short, with 18 bases between. The CDR3 nucleotides read TGTGCCAGCAGCCAAGAGGCTGGTTTCGGGTCACACACAGATACGCAGTATTTT. This gives the protein CASSQEAGFGSHTDTQYF.

The chain has TRBV7-3 and TRBJ2-5; 7 bases map to TRBD2. V was clipped by 3 bases and J by 5 bases; unmatched bases: 24. The CDR3 runs 20 residues. Germline-derived CDR1 and CDR2 are SGHTA and FQGTGA. CDR3 bases: TGTGCCAGCAGCTTCCCCCAGAAGGAGCGGGGTGCCCCCGTGGCGGAGACCCAGTACTTC. Translation gives CASSFPQKERGAPVAETQYF.